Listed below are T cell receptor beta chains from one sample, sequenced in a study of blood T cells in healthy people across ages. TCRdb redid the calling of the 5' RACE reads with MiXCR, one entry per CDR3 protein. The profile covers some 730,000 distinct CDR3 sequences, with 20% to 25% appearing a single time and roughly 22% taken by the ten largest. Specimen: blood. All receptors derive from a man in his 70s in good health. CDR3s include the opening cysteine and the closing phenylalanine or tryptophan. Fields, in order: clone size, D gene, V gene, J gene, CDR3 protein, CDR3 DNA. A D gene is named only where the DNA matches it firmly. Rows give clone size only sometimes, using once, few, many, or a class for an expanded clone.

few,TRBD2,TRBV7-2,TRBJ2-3,CASSLEASGSPTDTQYF,TGTGCCAGCAGCTTAGAGGCTAGCGGGTCCCCCACAGATACGCAGTATTTT
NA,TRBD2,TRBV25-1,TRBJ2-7,CASSEGSGPGHEQYF,TGTGCCAGCAGTGAAGGTAGCGGGCCAGGCCACGAGCAGTACTTC
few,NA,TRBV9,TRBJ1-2,CASSPRAAAAYGYTF,TGTGCCAGCAGCCCCCGGGCCGCAGCGGCCTATGGCTACACCTTC
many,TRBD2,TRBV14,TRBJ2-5,CASASLAGLQETQYF,TGTGCCAGCGCCTCTCTAGCGGGCCTCCAAGAGACCCAGTACTTC
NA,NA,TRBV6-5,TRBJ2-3,CASSYSTTADTQYF,TGTGCCAGCAGTTACTCGACAACTGCAGATACGCAGTATTTT
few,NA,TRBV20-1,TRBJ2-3,CSCSVAVADTQYF,TGCAGTTGCTCCGTAGCGGTAGCAGATACGCAGTATTTT
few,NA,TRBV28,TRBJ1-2,CASSYLYGYTF,TGTGCCAGCAGTTACCTCTATGGCTACACCTTC
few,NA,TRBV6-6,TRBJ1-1,CASTSVSGGAFF,TGTGCCAGCACCTCGGTGAGCGGTGGAGCTTTCTTT
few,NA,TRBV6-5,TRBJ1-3,CASSSGDWRNTIYF,TGTGCCAGCAGTTCAGGGGATTGGAGAAACACCATATATTTT
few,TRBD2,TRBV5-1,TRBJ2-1,CASSDSILAGASSYNEQFF,TGCGCCAGCAGCGATTCCATACTAGCGGGGGCGAGCTCCTACAATGAGCAGTTCTTC
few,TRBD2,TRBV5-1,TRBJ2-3,CASSLEATSGTDTQYF,TGCGCCAGCAGCTTGGAGGCGACTAGCGGCACAGATACGCAGTATTTT
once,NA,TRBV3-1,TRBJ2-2,CASSQGPGTGELFF,TGTGCCAGCAGCCAAGGGCCTGGGACCGGGGAGCTGTTTTTT
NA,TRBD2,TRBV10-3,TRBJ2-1,CAISETAGASYNEQFF,TGTGCCATCAGTGAGACAGCGGGGGCCTCCTACAATGAGCAGTTCTTC
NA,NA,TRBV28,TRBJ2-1,CASSFWSREAYNEQFF,TGTGCCAGCAGTTTTTGGTCCAGGGAGGCCTACAATGAGCAGTTCTTC
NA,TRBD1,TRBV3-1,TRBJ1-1,CASSNDRATEAFF,TGTGCCAGCAGCAATGACAGGGCCACTGAAGCTTTCTTT
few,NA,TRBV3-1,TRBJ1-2,CASSPHWGQNYGYTF,TGTGCCAGCAGCCCTCACTGGGGGCAAAACTATGGCTACACCTTC
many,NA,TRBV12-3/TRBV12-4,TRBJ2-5,CASSLYSQETQYF,TGTGCCAGCAGTTTATACAGTCAAGAGACCCAGTACTTC
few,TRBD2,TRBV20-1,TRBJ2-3,CSARGGTSGITDTQYF,TGCAGCGCTAGAGGGGGTACTAGCGGGATTACAGATACGCAGTATTTT
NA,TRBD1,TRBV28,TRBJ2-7,CASRNRDRAYEQYF,TGTGCCAGCAGAAACCGGGACAGGGCATACGAGCAGTACTTC
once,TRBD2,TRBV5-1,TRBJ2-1,CASSGTSSTYNEQFF,TGCGCCAGCAGCGGGACTAGTTCGACCTACAATGAGCAGTTCTTC
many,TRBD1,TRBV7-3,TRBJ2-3,CASSPDRGTQYF,TGTGCCAGCAGCCCCGACAGGGGCACGCAGTATTTT
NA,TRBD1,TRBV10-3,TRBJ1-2,CAISGTGTGYGYTF,TGTGCCATCAGTGGGACAGGGACCGGCTATGGCTACACCTTC
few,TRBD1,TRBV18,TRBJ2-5,CASSLEGAVTQYF,TGTGCCAGCTCATTAGAGGGGGCCGTGACCCAGTACTTC
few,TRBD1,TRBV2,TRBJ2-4,CASSGDRGLRNIQYF,TGTGCCAGCAGTGGGGACAGGGGACTTCGAAACATTCAGTACTTC
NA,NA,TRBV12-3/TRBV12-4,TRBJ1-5,CASSLDFGVGQPQHF,TGTGCCAGCAGTTTAGACTTTGGGGTCGGTCAGCCCCAGCATTTT
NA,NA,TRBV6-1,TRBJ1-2,CASSENIQDYGYTF,TGTGCCAGCAGTGAAAATATCCAGGACTATGGCTACACCTTC
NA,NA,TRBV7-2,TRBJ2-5,CASSLAHLAETQYF,TGTGCCAGCAGCTTAGCGCATCTAGCGGAGACCCAGTACTTC
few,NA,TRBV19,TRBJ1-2,CASSIDHYNYGYTF,TGTGCCAGTAGTATAGATCATTACAACTATGGCTACACCTTC
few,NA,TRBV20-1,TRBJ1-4,CSARRPGVREKLFF,TGCAGTGCTAGAAGACCGGGGGTTAGGGAAAAACTGTTTTTT
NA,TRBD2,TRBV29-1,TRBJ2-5,CSVESSGGLLYF,TGCAGCGTTGAATCTAGCGGGGGCCTTTTGTACTTC
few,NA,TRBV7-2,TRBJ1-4,CASSLDPGDEKLFF,TGTGCCAGCAGCTTAGACCCGGGGGATGAAAAACTGTTTTTT
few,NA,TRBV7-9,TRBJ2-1,CASSLPQGGNNEQFF,TGTGCCAGCAGCTTACCCCAGGGAGGTAACAATGAGCAGTTCTTC